The clone carrying this TCR beta chain was seen a single time. The data belong to a study of blood T cell repertoires in COVID-19. In the original analysis: Amplification with reference gene primers provided the estimates of nucleated cell counts. Sequencing used immunoSEQ multiplex PCR; TCRdb keeps in-frame clones, though not all of them. V, J and clone size reflect that table, while D and trimming were determined from the DNA. The table includes 350,000 to 550,000 clones, 87% detected once. V lost 0 bases and J lost 2; bases outside the gene matches: 15. This CDR3 has 20 residues. Germline CDR1 LGHNA, CDR2 YSLEER.

The clonotype comes from a woman between 18 and 29 years old with acute COVID-19. The sample consisted of PBMCs or T cells enriched from blood (not recorded which). V usage is TRBV4-3 and J usage is TRBJ1-3; 8 bases are shared with TRBD1. CDR3 in DNA: TGCGCCAGCAGCCAAGACTTAAGAAACCAGGGGGCGATCCCTGGAAACACCATATATTTT. Protein sequence: CASSQDLRNQGAIPGNTIYF.